What follows describes a single T cell receptor (beta chain). This clone was observed a handful of times. What this receptor recognizes is not known. Per-base qualities were not stored, and no clone one base away is much larger. V is reduced by 6 bases and J by 5 bases, leaving a spacing of 10 bases between them. Inclusive of the bounding cysteine and phenylalanine, the CDR3 is 12 residues long. The read is trimmed to its CDR3 DNA, 36 bases read in frame from base 1. CDR1 and CDR2 (SNHLY, FYNNEI) derive from the germline V gene. At one collaborating source in Seattle, patients were enrolled during active infection and were followed longitudinally through the course of disease. The collaborating institutions used their own protocols to collect whole blood in K2EDTA tubes. For TCRbeta analysis, collaborators shipped samples as frozen whole blood, isolated PBMCs, or DNA extracted from either of those sample types.

TCRbeta CDR3 regions were amplified from genomic DNA using the immunoSEQ Assay, a bias-controlled multiplex PCR. The original methods were these. The number of nucleated cells in each sample was estimated from the amplification of reference gene primers within the assay. Sequence reads were collapsed and filtered to measure the absolute abundance of every unique TCRbeta CDR3 rearrangement. For each sample, productive Simpson clonality was calculated by taking the square root of Simpson's diversity index across productive rearrangements. The table was pulled from immuneACCESS by TCRdb, which kept in-frame rearrangements only. Such tables lose some clones; where checked, under half of the loss comes from unresolved V genes, and the rest has no known cause. From that table come the V and J calls and clone size; the DNA was used to work out D and trimming. For this sample there are almost 250,000 clones; around 86% appear just once. Of the sample, about 6% is held by the ten largest clones.

This entry belongs to a study of blood T cell repertoires in COVID-19 (dated by TCRdb to about 2020). In terms of the full investigation: The collaborator samples originated in the United States, Italy and Spain and spanned the acute and convalescent phases of COVID-19. The material from the prospective study consisted of cDNA or gDNA derived from T cells, B-cell-depleted T cells, or PBMCs. Subjects who had been exposed to COVID-19, were actively infected with it, or had recovered from it provided the deeply sampled blood TCRbeta repertoires that made up the dataset. The repertoires were released in a freely available public database meant as a resource for research on the immune response to SARS-CoV-2. Samples were obtained from the ongoing ImmuneRACE study (first 160 participants) and from over a thousand subjects provided by 6 global collaborators. A de-identified subject ID, COVID-19 status, age in years and sex were almost always included in the sample metadata. Where HLA class I and class II types were available, the types were taken from metadata supplied by the sample provider, not from assay-based typing. The paper as a whole reports these results and caveats: Clinical and demographic metadata were provided uncurated, with the amount varying by source and participant.

Sequenced sample: peripheral blood. The rearrangement joined TRBV2 to TRBJ1-2; the D segment could be TRBD1, given 6 matching bases. This TCR derives from a woman older than 75 with COVID-19, enrolled during active disease. The nucleotide sequence reads as follows: TGTGCCAGCAGGCTACAGGGTTATGGCTACACCTTC. It translates to CASRLQGYGYTF.